The 11 T cell receptor beta chains below all came from one sample that was sequenced in a study of blood T cell repertoires in COVID-19. The protocol was immunoSEQ multiplex PCR, while the TCRdb copy is restricted to in-frame clones and leaves out a portion. Of 95,000 to 150,000 clones in the sample, about 89% are singletons; the top ten hold roughly 30%. The sequencing input was peripheral blood. Source of these receptors: a woman aged 70-85 years with acute or convalescent COVID-19.

The gene calls are TRBV4-2 and TRBJ2-1; D is possibly TRBD2 (6 bases). In germline, CDR1 is LGHNA, CDR2 YNFKEQ. V was clipped by 0 bases and J by 10 bases, with 19 bases between them. The CDR3 is made up of 16 amino acids. CDR3 region: CASSQEVRQLGREQFF. The CDR3 nucleotides are TGTGCCAGCAGCCAAGAAGTCAGACAGCTTGGGAGGGAGCAGTTCTTC.

This chain links TRBV30 with TRBJ2-7; D is possibly TRBD1 (6 bases). Trimming removed 0 bases at V and 5 bases at J, with 11 bases between. Looked up from germline, CDR1 is GTSNPN and CDR2 is SVGIG (reference sequence). The CDR3 runs to 13 residues. The CDR3: CAWSVQGSDEQYF. The CDR3 DNA reads as TGTGCCTGGAGTGTACAGGGAAGCGACGAGCAGTACTTC.

The rearrangement uses TRBV6-6 and TRBJ2-1; possibly TRBD1 for D (6 bases). The V end was cut by 0 bases, the J end by 2 bases, with 8 bases between. The germline V gene encodes CDR1 MNHNY and CDR2 SVGAGI (reference sequence). The CDR3 runs 15 residues. The CDR3 here is CASSYSKGAYNEQFF. The CDR3 region has the DNA TGTGCCAGCAGTTACTCTAAGGGGGCCTACAATGAGCAGTTCTTC.

The J gene is TRBJ1-5, the V gene TRBV27, with TRBD1 matching over 7 bases. The CDR3 covers 15 residues. V was pared by 3 bases and J by 6 bases, with 8 bases of the junction left unmatched. Germline V gene data show CDR1 as MNHEY and CDR2 as SMNVEV (reference sequence). The CDR3 is CASSLEGGMSQPQHF. The CDR3 region has the DNA TGTGCCAGCAGTTTGGAAGGGGGCATGAGTCAGCCCCAGCATTTT.

The rearrangement uses TRBV7-3 and TRBJ2-2; perhaps TRBD1 as D (6 bases). Germline CDR1 SGHTA, CDR2 FQGTGA. Between the trimmed V and J ends, which lost 5 bases and 4 bases, there was a span of 17 bases. The CDR3 has 16 residues. CDR3 region: CASSLLGARSTGELFF. For the CDR3, the DNA is TGTGCCAGCAGCCTATTGGGGGCAAGGAGCACCGGGGAGCTGTTTTTT.

The chain carries TRBV15 and TRBJ2-5, with TRBD1 identical over 10 bases. V lost 3 bases, J lost 1 base, and 5 bases stayed unmatched. The CDR3 length is 16 residues. CDR1 and CDR2 (germline): LNHNV, YYDKDF (reference sequence). CDR3 in amino acids: CATSRGQGYPQETQYF. CDR3 coding DNA: TGTGCCACCAGCAGGGGACAGGGGTACCCCCAAGAGACCCAGTACTTC.

V is TRBV19 and J is TRBJ2-2; a possible D gene is TRBD1 (6 bases). There are 14 residues in the CDR3. Trimming shortened V by 10 bases and J by 8 bases, and 20 bases separated the two germline ends. Germline V gives CDR1 LNHDA, CDR2 SQIVND (reference sequence). The CDR3 region has the DNA TGTGCCACTGATCGGGACACAGCTTCTGGGGAGCTGTTTTTT. Translation gives CATDRDTASGELFF.

CDR3 sequence (DNA): TGCGCCAGCAGCTTGAGACAGGTTCCGGACACTGAAGCTTTCTTT. The encoded protein is CASSLRQVPDTEAFF. The chain couples TRBV5-1 to TRBJ1-1, with D tentatively TRBD1 (6 bases). V lost 1 base and J lost 3, with 13 bases in between. The CDR3 is made up of 15 amino acids. Germline V lookup: CDR1 SGHRS, CDR2 YFSETQ.

This chain links TRBV7-3 with TRBJ2-3; 7 bases are shared with TRBD1. The CDR3 extends over 14 amino acids. The V gene's germline CDR1 is SGHTA and CDR2 FQGTGA. J lost 1 base, V lost 6 bases, and 4 bases had no gene match. The CDR3 here is CASSNTGGTDTQYF. In DNA form, the CDR3 reads TGTGCCAGCAGTAACACAGGGGGCACAGATACGCAGTATTTT.

The chain couples TRBV10-3 to TRBJ1-2; 8 nucleotides match TRBD1. The CDR3 contains 14 residues. The V segment lost 10 bases and the J segment 4 bases; nucleotides outside the gene matches: 11. CDR1 ENHRY and CDR2 SYGVKD come from the germline V gene. This CDR3 reads CANNPGTGSYGYTF. Here the CDR3 DNA reads TGTGCCAACAACCCCGGGACAGGCTCCTATGGCTACACCTTC.

The chain joins TRBV28 to TRBJ1-2; D gene unclear. The V and J ends lost 6 bases and 5 bases respectively, with 7 bases between them. CDR1 and CDR2 (germline): MDHEN, SYDVKM. CDR3 size: 11 residues. The CDR3 region is CASSSLYGYTF. The DNA of the CDR3 is TGTGCCAGCAGCTCTTTATATGGCTACACCTTC.